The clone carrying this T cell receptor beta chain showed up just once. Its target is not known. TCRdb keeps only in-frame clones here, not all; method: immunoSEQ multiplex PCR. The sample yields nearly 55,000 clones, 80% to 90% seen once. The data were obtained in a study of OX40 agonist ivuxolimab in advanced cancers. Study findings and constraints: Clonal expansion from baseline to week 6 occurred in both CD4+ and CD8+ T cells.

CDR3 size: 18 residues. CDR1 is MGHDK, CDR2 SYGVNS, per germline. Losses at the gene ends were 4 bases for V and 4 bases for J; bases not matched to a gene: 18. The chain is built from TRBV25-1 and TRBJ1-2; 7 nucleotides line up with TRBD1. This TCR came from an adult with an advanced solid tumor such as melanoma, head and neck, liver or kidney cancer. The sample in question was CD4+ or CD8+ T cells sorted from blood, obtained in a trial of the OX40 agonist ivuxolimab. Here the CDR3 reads CASSGHRDSPPRGYGYTF. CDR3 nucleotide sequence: TGTGCCAGCAGTGGACACCGGGACAGCCCCCCTAGGGGCTATGGCTACACCTTC.